The next 20 T cell receptor beta chains were all read from a single sample in a study of blood T cells in healthy people across ages. The authors ran a second PCR of about 7 to 11 cycles using a sample-barcoded 5' primer and a J-beta primer mix. TCRdb re-analysed the 5' RACE reads in MiXCR, keeping a single row per CDR3 protein. The profile shows about 600,000 distinct CDR3 sequences, 40% to 55% of them singletons. What was sequenced was blood. Receptor source: a man older than 75 in good health.

J is TRBJ2-7 and V is TRBV9; 9 nucleotides line up with TRBD1. V gave up 0 bases and J gave up 5 bases; unmatched junction bases: 6. From germline, CDR1 is SGDLS and CDR2 YYNGEE. This CDR3 spans 15 amino acids. The CDR3 bases are TGTGCCAGCAGCGTAGGACAGGGGGGTGAACACGAGCAGTACTTC. Translation: CASSVGQGGEHEQYF.

The chain has TRBV6-2 or TRBV6-3 and TRBJ1-4; a weak D match, TRBD1 (6 bases). Germline-derived CDR1 and CDR2 are MNHEY and SVGEGT. The CDR3 totals 18 residues. The germline V and J ends were trimmed by 2 bases and 0 bases, with 16 bases remaining between them. The CDR3 nucleotides are TGTGCCAGCAGTTACCCCCCGTGGGGGGCAACAACTAATGAAAAACTGTTTTTT. The encoded protein is CASSYPPWGATTNEKLFF.

This clonotype was seen only a few times. A much larger clonotype is one base distant, so this may be a read error. The gene calls are TRBV12-3 or TRBV12-4 and TRBJ1-2; D not certain. Deletions cut 5 bases from V and 0 bases from J, with 10 bases between. The CDR3 extends over 14 amino acids. In nucleotides, the CDR3 is TGTGCCAGCAGTGCCGGACCCACTAACTATGGCTACACCTTC. It translates to CASSAGPTNYGYTF.

V usage is TRBV11-2 and J usage is TRBJ1-2; tentatively, D is TRBD1 (5 bases). The CDR3 loop spans 13 amino acids. Germline-derived CDR1 and CDR2 are SGHAT and FQNNGV. V dropped 10 bases and J dropped 8 bases, with 20 bases sitting between them. The CDR3 DNA follows: TGTGCCACCCGACAGTGGCAGGGTTGGGGCTACACCTTC. Amino acids: CATRQWQGWGYTF.

The genes are TRBV7-2 and TRBJ2-3; D is perhaps TRBD2 (6 bases). The CDR3 spans 18 residues. V dropped 1 base and J dropped 0 bases, with 17 bases sitting between them. CDR1 is SGHTA and CDR2 is FQGNSA in the germline V gene. The CDR3 nucleotides are TGTGCCAGCAGCTTAGTTGGGGGGAATGGGGAGAGCACAGATACGCAGTATTTT. Its protein product is CASSLVGGNGESTDTQYF.

The genes are TRBV7-9 and TRBJ2-7; D not resolved. The CDR3 sequence is 13 residues long. The V end lost 4 bases, the J end lost 2 bases, and 9 bases lay between the germline ends. Germline CDR1 and CDR2: SEHNR and FQNEAQ (reference sequence). The CDR3 loop reads CASSSEGPYEQYF. The CDR3 DNA is TGTGCCAGCAGCTCTGAAGGACCCTACGAGCAGTACTTC. Combining the CDR3 with reference TRBV7-9 and TRBJ2-7 gives the whole variable domain DTGVSQNPRHKITKRGQNVTFRCDPISEHNRLYWYRQTLGQGPEFLTYFQNEAQLEKSRLLSDRFSAERPKGSFSTLEIQRTEQGDSAMYLCASSSEGPYEQYFGPGTRLTVT.

This rearrangement joins TRBV7-9 to TRBJ1-1; TRBD1 matches 7 bases. V lost 5 bases to trimming and J lost 1 base; unmatched junction nucleotides: 10. Germline V gene data show CDR1 as SEHNR and CDR2 as FQNEAQ (reference sequence). The length of the CDR3 is 16 residues. The CDR3 nucleotides read TGTGCCAGCAGCCCGAGGCCGGGGACAGCGAACACTGAAGCTTTCTTT. Translating it yields CASSPRPGTANTEAFF.

The V gene is TRBV7-2, the J gene TRBJ1-4; tentatively, D is TRBD1 (5 bases). Trimming stripped 1 base from V and 4 bases from J, with 10 bases between. Germline CDR1 is SGHTA and CDR2 is FQGNSA. This CDR3 is 15 amino acids long. The chain's CDR3 is CASSLDRRGNEKLFF. In DNA, the CDR3 is TGTGCCAGCAGCTTAGATCGGAGGGGTAATGAAAAACTGTTTTTT. The full variable domain, completed using reference TRBV7-2 and TRBJ1-4, is GAGVSQSPSNKVTEKGKDVELRCDPISGHTALYWYRQSLGQGLEFLIYFQGNSAPDKSGLPSDRFSAERTGGSVSTLTIQRTQQEDSAVYLCASSLDRRGNEKLFFGSGTQLSVL.

V usage is TRBV14 and J usage is TRBJ1-4; D uncertain. This CDR3 has 13 amino acids. Germline-derived CDR1 and CDR2 are SGHDN and FVKESK. Trimming stripped 3 bases from V and 7 bases from J, with 9 bases between. CDR3 coding DNA: TGTGCCAGCAGCCACCCTCCCGTTGAAAAACTGTTTTTT. Amino acid sequence: CASSHPPVEKLFF.

V is TRBV5-6 and J is TRBJ2-1; D tentatively fits TRBD1 or TRBD2 (6 bases each). The germline CDR1 and CDR2 sequences are SGHDT and YYEEEE. The CDR3 extends over 16 amino acids. Between the trimmed V and J ends, which lost 4 bases and 0 bases, there was a span of 14 bases. The CDR3 reads CASSNRRGSSYNEQFF. The CDR3 bases are TGTGCCAGCAGCAACCGGAGGGGGAGCTCCTACAATGAGCAGTTCTTC.

The rearrangement uses TRBV30 and TRBJ1-1; possibly TRBD1 for D (5 bases). Between the trimmed V and J ends, which lost 0 bases and 3 bases, there was a span of 11 bases. Germline CDR1 is GTSNPN and CDR2 is SVGIG (reference sequence). This CDR3 region has 14 residues. CDR3: CAWSVTTGYTEAFF. The CDR3 DNA reads as TGTGCCTGGAGTGTGACTACAGGATACACTGAAGCTTTCTTT.

This clonotype has just one count. A read error may account for a junction end that differs from germline. This chain uses TRBV27 with TRBJ1-4, with a possible D match to TRBD1 (5 bases). The CDR3 has 14 amino acids. Germline values: CDR1 MNHEY, CDR2 SMNVEV (reference sequence). The CDR3 is CASSGRTTSEKLFF. DNA of the CDR3: TGTGCCAGCTCAGGGAGGACAACTAGTGAAAAACTGTTTTTT.

The chain employs TRBV20-1 and TRBJ2-1; the D gene is possibly TRBD1 (6 bases). V dropped 6 bases and J dropped 7 bases, with 22 bases sitting between them. The CDR3 totals 15 residues. Germline assignment: CDR1 DFQATT and CDR2 SNEGSKA (reference sequence). CDR3 bases: TGCAGTGCCAGTGCTAGTGGGGTAACAGGGAATGAGCAGTTCTTC. This encodes CSASASGVTGNEQFF.

The gene calls are TRBV27 and TRBJ1-2; no clear D. The CDR3 contains 15 residues. In germline, CDR1 is MNHEY, CDR2 SMNVEV (reference sequence). V was clipped by 3 bases and J by 4 bases, with 15 bases between them. The CDR3 is CASSFGSDGVYGYTF. The CDR3 nucleotides are TGTGCCAGCAGTTTCGGGTCAGACGGGGTCTATGGCTACACCTTC.

The chain couples TRBV7-2 to TRBJ2-2; 13 bases fit TRBD2. Germline V gene sequence: CDR1 SGHTA, CDR2 FQGNSA. V lost 2 bases and J lost 5; bases outside the gene matches: 5. CDR3 length equals 17 residues. CDR3 nucleotide sequence: TGTGCCAGCAGCTTACCGGGACTAGCGGGAAGAACCGGGGAGCTGTTTTTT. It encodes CASSLPGLAGRTGELFF.

This clonotype has at least ten counts. The V and J genes are TRBV20-1 and TRBJ2-7, with no clear D. Germline-derived CDR1 and CDR2 are DFQATT and SNEGSKA (reference sequence). The CDR3 extends over 16 amino acids. The V gene lost 0 bases and the J gene lost 2 bases, with 17 bases spanning the gap. CDR3 DNA sequence: TGCAGTGCTAGAGATCTCAGGAGATCACGAACCTACGAGCAGTACTTC. Translation gives CSARDLRRSRTYEQYF.

The V gene is TRBV29-1, the J gene TRBJ1-4, with D perhaps matching TRBD1 (5 bases). The CDR3 totals 13 residues. Germline V gene data show CDR1 as SQVTM and CDR2 as ANQGSEA. V was cut by 3 bases and J by 7 bases, with 12 bases left in between. The CDR3 sequence: CSVETWGGEKLFF. The CDR3 coding sequence is TGCAGCGTTGAGACTTGGGGCGGTGAAAAACTGTTTTTT. Drawing the rest from reference TRBV29-1 and TRBJ1-4, the complete variable domain is SAVISQKPSRDICQRGTSLTIQCQVDSQVTMMFWYRQQPGQSLTLIATANQGSEATYESGFVIDKFPISRPNLTFSTLTVSNMSPEDSSIYLCSVETWGGEKLFFGSGTQLSVL.

J is TRBJ2-2 and V is TRBV7-3; no reliable D call. This CDR3 region has 15 residues. V was cut by 5 bases and J by 0 bases, with 10 bases left in between. CDR1 and CDR2 from the germline V gene are SGHTA and FQGTGA. As DNA, the CDR3 is TGTGCCAGCAGCCCGACGATTGCGAACACCGGGGAGCTGTTTTTT. It codes for CASSPTIANTGELFF.

Notes on this clonotype: A read error may explain this, as a much larger clone is one base away. The genes are TRBV7-9 and TRBJ2-7; 7 nucleotides match TRBD1. Germline loops: CDR1 SEHNR, CDR2 FQNEAQ (reference sequence). The CDR3 has 10 residues. CDR3 sequence: CSLGGSEQYF. The CDR3 DNA follows: TGTTCCCTAGGGGGCAGCGAGCAGTACTTC.

V gene TRBV10-3 combines with J gene TRBJ2-1, with D uncertain. Germline CDR1 is ENHRY and CDR2 is SYGVKD. This CDR3 comprises 12 residues. V was cut by 4 bases and J by 10 bases, with 11 bases left in between. The CDR3 is CAISGGAEEQFF. DNA of the CDR3: TGTGCCATCAGTGGAGGAGCAGAAGAGCAGTTCTTC.